This TCR beta chain was sequenced for a study of shared clonotypes between healthy human individuals. Study overall: Donors consisted of two women and a few men between 18 and 49. Regarding the study as a whole: Clonotypes shared by all four sorted-subset donors had higher generation probabilities than non-shared clonotypes.

For this clone: The antigen remains undetermined.

In the original analysis: Filtering differed for immunoSEQ, which gave only junction sequences without quality scores. Repertoires were generated with immunoSEQ multiplex PCR, while TCRdb's copy carries only in-frame clones and drops some. V, J and clone size are taken as reported in that table, and D and trimming were inferred from the DNA itself. This repertoire shows approximately 2.4 million clones, around 95% found once; its top ten account for roughly 0.13%. Looked up from germline, CDR1 is SGHDN and CDR2 is FVKESK. J lost 0 bases, V lost 2 bases, and 9 bases had no gene match. This CDR3 has 19 amino acids.

This chain uses TRBV14 with TRBJ2-6; 8 bases align to TRBD1. Sample: naive CD4+ T cells sorted from blood. The subset is: CD45RA+ positively selected. The sequence derives from a man between 18 and 35 years old in good health. In DNA form, the CDR3 reads TGTGCCAGCAGCCAATGGGGACAGGAGATCTCCTCTGGGGCCAACGTCCTGACTTTC. This codes for CASSQWGQEISSGANVLTF.